The 6 T cell receptor beta chains below all came from one sample that was sequenced in a study of shared clonotypes between healthy human individuals. Assay: immunoSEQ multiplex PCR; the TCRdb copy retains only in-frame clones and omits some. The sample holds 800,000 to 1,200,000 clones, 78% seen once. The sample consisted of memory CD4+ T cells from PBMCs. Subset specified: CD45RA-negative fraction. The receptor set was obtained from a man aged 18-30 years in good health. Some clones in this sample may be carry-over from other donors' samples.

The CDR3 loop reads CASSTPGARYEQYF. The CDR3, as DNA: TGTGCCAGTAGTACCCCCGGGGCGAGGTACGAGCAGTACTTC. The chain is built from TRBV19 and TRBJ2-7; D possibly uses TRBD1 or TRBD2 (5 bases each). Germline V gene lookup returns CDR1 LNHDA and CDR2 SQIVND (reference sequence). The CDR3 contains 14 residues. The germline V and J ends were trimmed by 4 bases and 4 bases, with 14 bases remaining between them.

The gene calls are TRBV7-2 and TRBJ2-5, with 7 bases lining up with TRBD2. The V gene end was trimmed by 1 base and the J gene end by 12 bases; junction bases not matched to a gene: 8. Germline loops: CDR1 SGHTA, CDR2 FQGNSA. This CDR3 is 13 amino acids long. In DNA, the CDR3 is TGTGCCAGCAGCTTAGTGTTTGCGGGAGATGAGTACTTC. It is translated as CASSLVFAGDEYF.

The genes are TRBV6-6 and TRBJ2-2; 7 bases fit TRBD1. The CDR3 runs 13 residues. Unmatched junction bases numbered 7, after V lost 11 bases and J lost 4 bases. Germline V gene sequence: CDR1 MNHNY, CDR2 SVGAGI (reference sequence). The CDR3 sequence: CAGKGQFTGELFF. As DNA, the CDR3 is TGTGCCGGCAAGGGACAGTTCACCGGGGAGCTGTTTTTT.

The chain has TRBV7-2 and TRBJ2-3, with TRBD2 matching over 7 bases. Germline CDR1 reads SGHTA; CDR2 reads FQGNSA. The CDR3 length is 14 residues. V gave up 5 bases and J gave up 9 bases; unmatched junction bases: 11. The CDR3 sequence is CASSPAGRVGTQYF. The CDR3 region has the DNA TGTGCCAGCAGCCCCGCAGGGAGGGTCGGGACGCAGTATTTT.

The rearrangement joins TRBV4-1 to TRBJ2-2, with D unresolved. Between the trimmed V and J ends, which lost 1 base and 3 bases, there was a span of 9 bases. CDR1 is MGHRA, CDR2 YSYEKL, per germline. The length of the CDR3 is 15 residues. This chain's CDR3 is CASSQVGMDTGELFF. The CDR3 bases are TGCGCCAGCAGCCAAGTTGGGATGGACACCGGGGAGCTGTTTTTT.

The CDR3 loop is CASSLAGSRETQYF. The CDR3, as DNA: TGTGCCAGCAGCCTTGCCGGGAGTCGGGAGACCCAGTACTTC. The genes are TRBV7-2 and TRBJ2-5; perhaps TRBD2 as D (6 bases). V was clipped by 5 bases and J by 5 bases, with 15 bases between them. Germline assignment: CDR1 SGHTA and CDR2 FQGNSA. This CDR3 is built from 14 residues.